The source of this TCR beta chain is a study of blood T cell repertoires in COVID-19. Study in general: Sample material is recorded as cDNA or gDNA derived from T cells, B-cell-depleted T cells, or PBMCs.

Authors' analysis steps: By means of reference gene primer amplification, nucleated cell counts were estimated. Libraries were prepared by immunoSEQ multiplex PCR; TCRdb keeps only in-frame clonotypes and omits some of them. The DNA gave D and trimming, while V, J and clone size come from that table. This table has just over 200,000 clones, around 86% appearing once. The clonotype was recovered from a man at least 80 years old with acute or convalescent COVID-19. Material: peripheral blood.

This CDR3 reads CASSRERYTGELFF. The DNA for the CDR3 is TGTGCCAGTAGTCGGGAGCGGTACACCGGGGAGCTGTTTTTT. The chain recombines TRBV19 with TRBJ2-2; the D gene is possibly TRBD2 (6 bases). V lost 5 bases, J lost 3 bases, and 10 bases lay in between. Germline CDR1 is LNHDA and CDR2 is SQIVND (reference sequence). This CDR3 is 14 amino acids long.